This TCR beta chain was retrieved from a study of regulatory T cells in long-lasting Graves disease. Whole-study results and caveats: With 2,500 to 3,500 shared public clonotypes, persistent patients exceeded new patients, who shared about 1,000.

Time point given: persistent/refractory GD, antithyroid drugs over 5 years with positive TRAb. Researchers made the TCR library from RNA that was extracted from PBMCs. In regard to this clonotype: As yet, its antigen is unknown.

Researchers made TCR beta libraries by using iRepertoire HTBI primers and running Arm-PCR on CDR3 regions. One entry per CDR3 protein, called by TCRdb with MiXCR from the multiplex PCR reads. The repertoire holds 650,000 to 850,000 distinct CDR3 sequences, with about 30% as singletons. Sequences were derived from peripheral blood mononuclear cells (PBMCs), sampled when the disease was refractory, from a patient treated with antithyroid drugs. The receptor's source is a female donor with Graves disease.

CDR3: CASSPVGGADSPLHF. CDR3 DNA: TGTGCCAGCTCACCCGTCGGGGGCGCGGATTCACCCCTCCACTTT. The chain combines TRBV18 with TRBJ1-6, with a tentative D call TRBD1 (6 bases). The CDR3 runs to 15 residues. V gave up 3 bases and J gave up 8 bases, with 14 bases separating them. Germline loops: CDR1 KGHSH, CDR2 LQKENI. The full variable domain, rest sourced from reference TRBV18 and TRBJ1-6, is NAGVMQNPRHLVRRRGQEARLRCSPMKGHSHVYWYRQLPEEGLKFMVYLQKENIIDESGMPKERFSAEFPKEGPSILRIQQVVRGDSAAYFCASSPVGGADSPLHFGNGTRLTVT.